This TCR beta chain was documented in a study of cytomegalovirus exposure and HLA in healthy donors. Broader study findings: The study flagged some 170 TCR beta chains as cytomegalovirus-associated. A later analysis, which compared TCR beta chains of equal frequency, found the HLA-associated ones more clonally expanded. Likely technical artifact: a cluster of highly shared sequence variants.

Germline V gene sequence: CDR1 LNHDA, CDR2 SQIVND (reference sequence). CDR3 length: 12 residues. The ends were cut back, 3 bases at V and 6 bases at J, with 6 bases in the middle. For this clone: The antigen is undetermined.

Both 60 Vbeta primers and 13 Jbeta primers went into the PCR. Some clones are missing from TCRdb's copy, which holds only in-frame ones; the method was immunoSEQ multiplex PCR. The data contain roughly 99,000 clones, approximately 80% of them singletons. Sequenced: PBMCs. This rearrangement joins TRBV19 to TRBJ1-3; no clear D. The sequence came from a male donor in good health and CMV-seronegative. This CDR3 reads CASSIRQNTIYF. The CDR3 nucleotides are TGTGCCAGTAGTATCCGACAAAACACCATATATTTT.